These 20 T cell receptor beta chains share one sample of origin, sequenced in a study of T cell repertoires in cytomegalovirus infection. MiXCR, run by TCRdb on the reads, gives a single entry per CDR3 protein. The data show over 450,000 distinct CDR3 sequences, with roughly 12% seen just once and about 10% held by the top ten. Sequencing was performed on PBMCs. These receptors all come from a human donor in good health (CMV status not recorded). Some clones in this sample may be carry-over from other donors' samples.

This clonotype was picked up a small number of times. The chain recombines TRBV7-3 with TRBJ2-7, with 7 bases fitting TRBD2. Per the germline V gene, CDR1 is SGHTA and CDR2 is FQGTGA. V lost 0 bases, J lost 2 bases, and 4 bases stayed unmatched. CDR3 length equals 15 residues. The CDR3 DNA sequence: TGTGCCAGCAGCTTAACGTCTAGCGGCCCCTACGAGCAGTACTTC. It yields the protein CASSLTSSGPYEQYF.

This clonotype was picked up many times. V usage is TRBV27 and J usage is TRBJ2-7; tentative D call: TRBD1 (6 bases). This CDR3 region has 16 residues. V lost 3 bases and J lost 3, with 18 bases in between. The germline V gene encodes CDR1 MNHEY and CDR2 SMNVEV (reference sequence). The CDR3 DNA reads as TGTGCCAGCAGTTTTGGGAACCCGGGACACCACTACGAGCAGTACTTC. Residues: CASSFGNPGHHYEQYF.

The chain couples TRBV20-1 to TRBJ1-1, with D hard to call. The V and J ends lost 4 bases and 4 bases respectively, with 16 bases between them. The CDR3 is 14 amino acids. CDR1 and CDR2 from the germline V gene are DFQATT and SNEGSKA (reference sequence). The CDR3 coding sequence is TGCAGTGCTACCATCCCGGGAGAGAGCACTGAAGCTTTCTTT. Protein product: CSATIPGESTEAFF.

This rearrangement joins TRBV12-3 or TRBV12-4 to TRBJ1-2; D unclear. Deletions cut 6 bases from V and 4 bases from J, with 15 bases between. The CDR3 runs 14 residues. The CDR3 DNA sequence: TGTGCCAGCAGGGCCTCCGGGCCCCGCTATGGCTACACCTTC. Protein sequence: CASRASGPRYGYTF.

This clonotype occurred many times. The chain recombines TRBV11-2 with TRBJ2-2, with D tentatively TRBD1 (6 bases). This CDR3 contains 15 residues. Germline V gives CDR1 SGHAT, CDR2 FQNNGV. V was clipped by 2 bases and J by 3 bases, with 10 bases between them. The CDR3 here is CASSLRGGDTGELFF. CDR3 bases: TGTGCCAGCAGCTTAAGAGGGGGTGACACCGGGGAGCTGTTTTTT. Variable domain in full (rest from reference TRBV11-2 and TRBJ2-2): EAGVAQSPRYKIIEKRQSVAFWCNPISGHATLYWYQQILGQGPKLLIQFQNNGVVDDSQLPKDRFSAERLKGVDSTLKIQPAKLEDSAVYLCASSLRGGDTGELFFGEGSRLTVL.

This clonotype occurred many times. The chain is built from TRBV5-4 and TRBJ1-4, with 8 positions matching TRBD1. Germline V gene sequence: CDR1 SGHNT, CDR2 YYREEE (reference sequence). With V trimmed by 4 bases and J by 7 bases, 15 bases remained unmatched. This CDR3 is 17 amino acids long. Written as DNA, the CDR3 is TGTGCCAGCAGCGCGGCACCCCCGGGACAGGACTTTGAAAAACTGTTTTTT. Its protein is CASSAAPPGQDFEKLFF.

This clonotype was counted at least ten times. The chain recombines TRBV12-3 or TRBV12-4 with TRBJ1-2; perhaps TRBD1 as D (5 bases). V was pared by 6 bases and J by 0 bases, with 11 bases between. This CDR3 spans 14 amino acids. The chain's CDR3 is CASSPTVSNYGYTF. CDR3 nucleotide sequence: TGTGCCAGCAGCCCGACAGTATCTAACTATGGCTACACCTTC.

This clonotype was seen ten or more times. The chain recombines TRBV7-3 with TRBJ2-2; 9 bases agree with TRBD2. Germline V CDR1 and CDR2: SGHTA, FQGTGA. CDR3 length equals 15 residues. Trimming cost V 4 bases and J 5 bases; bases outside gene matches: 5. The CDR3 region has the DNA TGTGCCAGCAGCTCCCGCCTAGCGGGAACCGGGGAGCTGTTTTTT. As protein: CASSSRLAGTGELFF.

There are many counts of this clonotype. The chain links TRBV7-3 to TRBJ2-2, with 12 bases fitting TRBD1. The germline V gene encodes CDR1 SGHTA and CDR2 FQGTGA. With V trimmed by 2 bases and J by 6 bases, 10 bases remained unmatched. The CDR3 length is 18 residues. The DNA for the CDR3 is TGTGCCAGCAGCTTACCCTTCGGGACAGGGGGCGCCGCCGGGGAGCTGTTTTTT. Its protein product is CASSLPFGTGGAAGELFF.

The V call is TRBV30, the J call TRBJ2-2; maybe TRBD2 (5 bases). The CDR3 consists of 16 residues. The V gene's germline CDR1 is GTSNPN and CDR2 SVGIG (reference sequence). V was shortened by 3 bases and J by 1 base, with 15 bases between the two germline ends. As DNA, the CDR3 is TGTGCCTGGAGAGTGTGGCTAGCAGTGAACACCGGGGAGCTGTTTTTT. Amino acids: CAWRVWLAVNTGELFF.

This clonotype appeared many times. CDR3 sequence: CASNLSSGNQPQHF. The CDR3 DNA sequence: TGTGCCAGCAATTTGTCCTCTGGGAATCAGCCCCAGCATTTT. The V gene is TRBV6-1, the J gene TRBJ1-5; no reliable D call. The CDR3 is 14 amino acids. The germline CDR1 and CDR2 sequences are MNHNS and SASEGT. V lost 7 bases and J lost 4, with 14 bases in between.

V and J are TRBV6-4 and TRBJ1-2; 7 bases map to TRBD1. Per the germline V gene, CDR1 is MRHNA and CDR2 is SNTAGT. The CDR3 has 15 amino acids. The V and J ends lost 4 bases and 2 bases, in that order; junction bases with no gene match: 7. The CDR3 here is CASSVEAGGNYGYTF. CDR3 in DNA: TGTGCCAGCAGTGTTGAGGCAGGGGGGAACTATGGCTACACCTTC.

The V and J genes are TRBV15 and TRBJ2-5; D possibly uses TRBD1 or TRBD2 (5 bases each). V shed 0 bases and J shed 3 bases, with 11 bases lying between them. From germline, CDR1 is LNHNV and CDR2 YYDKDF (reference sequence). The CDR3 sequence is 15 residues long. The CDR3 protein is CATSRDQGTEETQYF. As DNA, the CDR3 is TGTGCCACCAGCAGAGATCAAGGGACGGAAGAGACCCAGTACTTC.

The chain combines TRBV27 with TRBJ2-6; perhaps D is TRBD1 or TRBD2 (5 bases each). The CDR3 length is 17 residues. V lost 2 bases, J lost 0 bases, and 11 bases lay in between. Germline loops: CDR1 MNHEY, CDR2 SMNVEV (reference sequence). The DNA for the CDR3 is TGTGCCAGCAGTTTACTGGGGGAAGACTCTGGGGCCAACGTCCTGACTTTC. Protein: CASSLLGEDSGANVLTF.

CDR3 protein: CASSDQMGVNGYTF. The CDR3, as DNA: TGTGCCAGCTCCGACCAAATGGGGGTTAATGGCTACACCTTC. This sequence joins TRBV3-1 and TRBJ1-2, with D possibly matching TRBD1 (5 bases). In germline, CDR1 is LGHDT, CDR2 YNNKEL (reference sequence). V was cut by 8 bases and J by 6 bases, with 19 bases left in between. CDR3 size: 14 residues.

This clonotype was found a few times. The chain links TRBV14 to TRBJ2-4; D is undetermined. The CDR3 is 17 residues long. Trimming pared 2 bases from V and 0 bases from J, leaving 14 bases between. The germline CDR1 and CDR2 sequences are SGHDN and FVKESK. Written as DNA, the CDR3 is TGTGCCAGCAGCCAAAGAAATACCGCGTTAGCCAAAAACATTCAGTACTTC. Its protein product is CASSQRNTALAKNIQYF.

This clonotype was seen ten or more times. The rearrangement links TRBV7-3 to TRBJ2-1; D gene unclear. The CDR3 extends over 13 amino acids. In germline, CDR1 is SGHTA, CDR2 FQGTGA. V lost 5 bases and J lost 7, with 12 bases in between. CDR3 residues: CASSPDVLNEQFF. CDR3 coding DNA: TGTGCCAGCAGCCCGGACGTGCTGAATGAGCAGTTCTTC.

This clonotype was seen at least ten times. The V call is TRBV6-1, the J call TRBJ2-3; 7 bases match TRBD1. Germline trimming cut 8 bases from V and 4 bases from J; bases unmatched to any gene: 6. The CDR3 runs to 13 residues. CDR1 and CDR2 from the germline V gene are MNHNS and SASEGT. The CDR3 reads CASRDSGADTQYF. CDR3 nucleotides: TGTGCCAGCCGGGACAGTGGGGCAGATACGCAGTATTTT.

This clonotype was recorded at least ten times. The chain uses TRBV20-1 and TRBJ1-2, with D uncertain. Germline values: CDR1 DFQATT, CDR2 SNEGSKA (reference sequence). The CDR3 totals 13 residues. Trimming removed 1 base from V and 6 bases from J, with 12 bases in between. CDR3 protein: CSARATSDHGYTF. The CDR3 DNA reads as TGCAGTGCTAGAGCGACAAGCGATCATGGCTACACCTTC.

This clonotype was seen at least ten times. The genes are TRBV6-6 and TRBJ1-5, with D uncertain. The CDR3 totals 15 residues. The V end was cut by 0 bases, the J end by 7 bases, with 13 bases between. CDR1 is MNHNY and CDR2 is SVGAGI in the germline V gene (reference sequence). The CDR3 nucleotides read TGTGCCAGCAGTTACTCCGGCTGGGGAAAGCAGCCCCAGCATTTT. Residues: CASSYSGWGKQPQHF.